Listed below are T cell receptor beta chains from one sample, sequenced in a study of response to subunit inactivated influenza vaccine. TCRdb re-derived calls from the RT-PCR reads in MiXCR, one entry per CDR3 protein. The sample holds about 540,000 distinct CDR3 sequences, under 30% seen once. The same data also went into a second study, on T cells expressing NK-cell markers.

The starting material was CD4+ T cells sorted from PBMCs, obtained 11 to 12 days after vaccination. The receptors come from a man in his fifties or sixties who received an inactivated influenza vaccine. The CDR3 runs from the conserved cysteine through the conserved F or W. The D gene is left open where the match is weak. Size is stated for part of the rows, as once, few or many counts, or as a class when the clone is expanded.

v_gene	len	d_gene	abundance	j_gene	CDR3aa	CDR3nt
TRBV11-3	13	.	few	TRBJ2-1	CASSLDRGTEQFF	TGTGCCAGCAGCTTAGATCGGGGGACTGAGCAGTTCTTC
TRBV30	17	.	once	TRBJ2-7	CAWSPLYLALGDYEQYF	TGTGCCTGGAGTCCCCTTTATTTGGCCCTGGGGGACTACGAGCAGTACTTC
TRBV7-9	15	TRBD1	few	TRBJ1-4	CASSLSTGGREKLFF	TGTGCCAGCAGCTTATCGACAGGGGGAAGGGAAAAACTGTTTTTT
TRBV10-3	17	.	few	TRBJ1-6	CAISESRDWGLASPLHF	TGTGCCATCAGTGAGTCCAGGGACTGGGGGTTAGCAAGTCCCCTCCACTTT
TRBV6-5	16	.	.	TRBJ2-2	CASSYTGTPPAGELFF	TGTGCCAGCAGTTACACCGGGACTCCCCCAGCCGGGGAGCTGTTTTTT
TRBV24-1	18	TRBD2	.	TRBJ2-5	CATSDPRLAGGTKETQYF	TGTGCCACCAGTGATCCTCGACTAGCGGGAGGGACCAAAGAGACCCAGTACTTC
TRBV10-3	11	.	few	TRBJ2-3	CASTATDTQYF	TGTGCCTCGACAGCGACAGATACGCAGTATTTT
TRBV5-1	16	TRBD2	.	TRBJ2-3	CASSLALAGGRNTQYF	TGCGCCAGCAGCCTGGCACTAGCGGGGGGGCGGAATACGCAGTATTTT
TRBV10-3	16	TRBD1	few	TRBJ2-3	CAISRDRLASTDTQYF	TGTGCCATCAGCCGGGACAGGTTAGCTAGCACAGATACGCAGTATTTT
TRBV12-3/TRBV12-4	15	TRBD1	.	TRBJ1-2	CASSPFGDRESGYTF	TGTGCCAGCAGTCCGTTCGGAGACAGGGAGAGTGGCTACACCTTC
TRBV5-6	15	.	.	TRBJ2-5	CASSGRRANQETQYF	TGTGCCAGCAGCGGGAGACGCGCCAACCAAGAGACCCAGTACTTC
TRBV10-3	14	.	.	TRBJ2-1	CAISEAGSTNEQFF	TGTGCCATCAGTGAGGCGGGGAGTACCAATGAGCAGTTCTTC
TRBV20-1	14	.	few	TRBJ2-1	CSARLNRDFGEQFF	TGCAGTGCTAGATTGAACAGGGACTTCGGTGAGCAGTTCTTC
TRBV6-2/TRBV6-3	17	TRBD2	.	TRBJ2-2	CASSYTSGGANTGELFF	TGTGCCAGCAGTTATACTAGCGGGGGCGCGAACACCGGGGAGCTGTTTTTT
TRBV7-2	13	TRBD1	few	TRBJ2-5	CASSPGQRGTQYF	TGTGCCAGCAGCCCGGGACAGCGTGGGACCCAGTACTTC
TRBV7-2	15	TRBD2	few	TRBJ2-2	CASRTGSGSTGELFF	TGTGCCAGCAGGACGGGGAGCGGGAGCACCGGGGAGCTGTTTTTT
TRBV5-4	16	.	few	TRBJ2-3	CASTYGTDGLADTQYF	TGTGCCAGCACCTACGGAACCGACGGACTTGCAGATACGCAGTATTTT
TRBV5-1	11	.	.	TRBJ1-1	CASSLGRGAFF	TGCGCCAGCAGCTTGGGGAGGGGTGCTTTCTTT
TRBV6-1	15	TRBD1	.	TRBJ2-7	CASRPPGQGAYEQYF	TGTGCCAGCAGGCCACCGGGACAGGGGGCCTACGAGCAGTACTTC
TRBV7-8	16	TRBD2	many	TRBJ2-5	CASSPGGLAIQATQYF	TGTGCCAGCAGCCCAGGTGGACTAGCGATACAAGCGACCCAGTACTTC
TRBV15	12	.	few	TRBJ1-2	CATSRNRVGYTF	TGTGCCACCAGCAGAAACAGGGTAGGCTACACCTTC
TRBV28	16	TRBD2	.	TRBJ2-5	CASSLCICGGARTQYF	TGTGCCAGCAGTTTATGCATTTGCGGGGGGGCTCGGACCCAGTACTTC
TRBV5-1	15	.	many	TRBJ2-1	CASSLGHGRDNEQFF	TGCGCCAGCAGCTTGGGACACGGACGAGACAATGAGCAGTTCTTC
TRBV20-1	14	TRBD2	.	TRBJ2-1	CSAGTSGRRNEQFF	TGCAGTGCCGGGACTAGCGGGAGGAGGAATGAGCAGTTCTTC
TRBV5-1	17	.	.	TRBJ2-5	CASTSTISGPALKTQYF	TGCGCCAGCACCTCCACTATTTCGGGGCCAGCACTGAAGACCCAGTACTTC
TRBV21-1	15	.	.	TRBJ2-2	CASTERGPGPGELFF	TGTGCCAGCACCGAACGGGGACCCGGGCCCGGGGAGCTGTTTTTT
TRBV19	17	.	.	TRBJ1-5	CASSIPDRFPSNQPQHF	TGTGCCAGTAGTATACCTGACAGGTTCCCTAGCAATCAGCCCCAGCATTTT
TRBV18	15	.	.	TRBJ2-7	CASSLGLDVASEQYF	TGTGCCAGCTCACTCGGACTCGACGTAGCCTCGGAGCAGTACTTC
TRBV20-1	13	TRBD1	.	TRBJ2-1	CSAWGQGGNEQFF	TGCAGTGCCTGGGGACAGGGCGGCAATGAGCAGTTCTTC
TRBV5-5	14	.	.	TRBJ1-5	CASSLVGRGEPQHF	TGTGCCAGCAGCTTGGTGGGGCGGGGGGAGCCCCAGCATTTT
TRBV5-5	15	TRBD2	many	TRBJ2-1	CASSLASGTYNEQFF	TGTGCCAGCAGCTTGGCTAGCGGGACCTACAATGAGCAGTTCTTC
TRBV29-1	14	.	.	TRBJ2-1	CSVEGDEGKNEQFF	TGCAGCGTTGAAGGTGACGAGGGGAAAAATGAGCAGTTCTTC
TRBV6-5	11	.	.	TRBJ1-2	CASSSQNSYTF	TGTGCCAGCAGTTCCCAAAATAGCTACACCTTC
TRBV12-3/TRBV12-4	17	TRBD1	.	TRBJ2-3	CASRPSGTGIRTDTQYF	TGTGCCAGCAGGCCCTCCGGGACAGGGATACGCACAGATACGCAGTATTTT
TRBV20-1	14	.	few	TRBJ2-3	CSARGQSSTDTQYF	TGCAGTGCTAGAGGACAGTCTAGCACAGATACGCAGTATTTT
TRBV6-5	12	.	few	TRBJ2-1	CASTTRPGSEFF	TGTGCCAGCACAACACGTCCGGGGAGTGAGTTCTTC
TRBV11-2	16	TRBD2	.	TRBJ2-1	CASSSTSGGTYNEQFF	TGTGCCAGCAGCTCGACTAGCGGGGGGACCTACAATGAGCAGTTCTTC